This TCR beta chain emerged from a study of vaccination and CD4 T cells after COVID-19. Study-wide context: After nasal swab PCR-confirmed SARS-CoV-2, eight or nine convalescents had mild disease and one severe.

This clonotype was detected only a few times. Antigen specificity is unknown. The treatment is: roughly 11-day PBMC culture with coronavirus spike peptide pools or control peptides (ViraFEST assay). Oncomine TCR Beta short-read sequencing was applied to DNA from cultured CD4+ T cells. TCRdb re-called the PCR reads with MiXCR, one entry per CDR3 protein. The top ten clones hold 7.8% of a sample with 20,000 to 30,000 distinct CDR3 sequences, around 62% of them seen once. The material sequenced was CD4+ T cells from blood, cultured in vitro. The TCR sequence derives from a human donor who had recovered from COVID-19.

The CDR3 reads CASSLGGGGYSNQPQHF. CDR3 DNA sequence: TGTGCCAGCAGCTTAGGGGGTGGCGGTTATAGCAATCAGCCCCAGCATTTT. V and J are TRBV7-9 and TRBJ1-5; D gene ambiguous. The CDR3 is made up of 17 amino acids. Trimming shortened V by 1 base and J by 0 bases, and 13 bases separated the two germline ends. Germline V gene data show CDR1 as SEHNR and CDR2 as FQNEAQ (reference sequence).